These 27 T cell receptor beta chains originate from one sample sequenced in a study of vaccination and CD4 T cells after COVID-19. No antigen is known for these receptors. Treatment noted: approximately nine-day PBMC culture with coronavirus spike peptide pools or control peptides (ViraFEST assay). The Oncomine TCR Beta short-read assay generated sequence data from the DNA of cultured CD4+ T cells. TCRdb ran MiXCR on the PCR reads and lists one entry per CDR3 protein. The sample has 9,500 to 15,000 distinct CDR3 sequences, roughly 60% seen once. Sequenced material: CD4+ T cells from blood, cultured in vitro. The receptors derive from a human donor who had recovered from COVID-19.

This chain connects TRBV20-1 to TRBJ1-2; TRBD1 aligns across 8 bases. The CDR3 spans 13 residues. Looked up from germline, CDR1 is DFQATT and CDR2 is SNEGSKA (reference sequence). The junction had 4 bases not matched to a gene; V was cut back by 5 bases and J by 2 bases. Here the CDR3 DNA reads TGCAGTGCTCGACGGACAGGGAACTATGGCTACACCTTC. It encodes CSARRTGNYGYTF.

The gene calls are TRBV30 and TRBJ2-3, with a possible D match to TRBD1 (6 bases). CDR1 and CDR2 from the germline V gene are GTSNPN and SVGIG (reference sequence). This CDR3 has 13 amino acids. The V end lost 3 bases, the J end lost 3 bases, and 10 bases lay between the germline ends. The CDR3 region is CAWSPQGTDTQYF. The CDR3, as DNA: TGTGCCTGGAGCCCTCAGGGGACAGATACGCAGTATTTT.

V is TRBV11-2 and J is TRBJ1-3, with D possibly TRBD1 on 6 matching bases. This CDR3 spans 13 amino acids. Germline V gene lookup returns CDR1 SGHAT and CDR2 FQNNGV. The V and J ends lost 5 bases and 8 bases respectively, with 13 bases between them. CDR3 in amino acids: CASSPGVSDTIYF. The CDR3 DNA reads as TGTGCCAGCAGCCCAGGGGTTAGCGACACCATATATTTT. Variable domain in full (rest from reference TRBV11-2 and TRBJ1-3): EAGVAQSPRYKIIEKRQSVAFWCNPISGHATLYWYQQILGQGPKLLIQFQNNGVVDDSQLPKDRFSAERLKGVDSTLKIQPAKLEDSAVYLCASSPGVSDTIYFGEGSWLTVV.

The V call is TRBV15, the J call TRBJ1-1; D is perhaps TRBD1 (6 bases). Trimming removed 6 bases from V and 3 bases from J, with 14 bases in between. Germline assignment: CDR1 LNHNV and CDR2 YYDKDF (reference sequence). The CDR3 sequence is 14 residues long. The CDR3 sequence: CATSRGALDTEAFF. Here the CDR3 DNA reads TGTGCCACCAGTCGGGGGGCTTTAGACACTGAAGCTTTCTTT. Full variable domain (remainder filled in from reference TRBV15 and TRBJ1-1): DAMVIQNPRYQVTQFGKPVTLSCSQTLNHNVMYWYQQKSSQAPKLLFHYYDKDFNNEADTPDNFQSRRPNTSFCFLDIRSPGLGDTAMYLCATSRGALDTEAFFGQGTRLTVV.

V and J are TRBV6-1 and TRBJ2-4, with D unresolved. The CDR3 length is 13 residues. The V gene's germline CDR1 is MNHNS and CDR2 SASEGT. V lost 5 bases and J 6 bases, leaving 11 bases between the germline ends. The CDR3 reads CASSNGPGNIQYF. The CDR3 nucleotides read TGTGCCAGCAGTAACGGTCCTGGAAACATTCAGTACTTC.

The genes are TRBV30 and TRBJ2-5; D is perhaps TRBD2 (5 bases). CDR1 is GTSNPN and CDR2 is SVGIG in the germline V gene (reference sequence). The CDR3 is made up of 14 amino acids. V shed 1 base and J shed 7 bases, with 16 bases lying between them. CDR3 DNA sequence: TGTGCCTGGAGTGCGGGCTCCGGGATGGGGACCCAGTACTTC. It yields the protein CAWSAGSGMGTQYF.

The rearrangement joins TRBV27 to TRBJ2-7, with D possibly being TRBD1 (5 bases). Germline-derived CDR1 and CDR2 are MNHEY and SMNVEV (reference sequence). Trimming stripped 6 bases from V and 3 bases from J, with 18 bases between. The CDR3 length is 15 residues. This CDR3 reads CASSLMGDRFYEQYF. CDR3 sequence (DNA): TGTGCCAGCAGCCTCATGGGCGACAGATTCTACGAGCAGTACTTC.

This chain uses TRBV19 with TRBJ1-2, with D perhaps TRBD1 (5 bases). The CDR3 has 13 amino acids. Germline V gives CDR1 LNHDA, CDR2 SQIVND (reference sequence). The V end was cut by 0 bases, the J end by 7 bases, with 9 bases between. Here the CDR3 reads CASSIDRVGGYTF. CDR3 coding DNA: TGTGCCAGTAGTATAGACAGGGTCGGTGGCTACACCTTC. The whole variable domain, remainder taken from reference TRBV19 and TRBJ1-2, is DGGITQSPKYLFRKEGQNVTLSCEQNLNHDAMYWYRQDPGQGLRLIYYSQIVNDFQKGDIAEGYSVSREKKESFPLTVTSAQKNPTAFYLCASSIDRVGGYTFGSGTRLTVV.

The chain uses TRBV2 and TRBJ1-1; no definite D call. The germline V gene encodes CDR1 SNHLY and CDR2 FYNNEI. The CDR3 extends over 14 amino acids. V lost 8 bases, J lost 0 bases, and 13 bases lay in between. The CDR3 here is CASYQEEMNTEAFF. The CDR3, as DNA: TGTGCCAGCTATCAGGAGGAGATGAACACTGAAGCTTTCTTT. The entire variable domain, with the rest obtained from reference TRBV2 and TRBJ1-1, is as follows: EPEVTQTPSHQVTQMGQEVILRCVPISNHLYFYWYRQILGQKVEFLVSFYNNEISEKSEIFDDQFSVERPDGSNFTLKIRSTKLEDSAMYFCASYQEEMNTEAFFGQGTRLTVV.

The chain's CDR3 is CASLGYPTGFNSPLHF. CDR3 bases: TGTGCCAGTCTCGGTTACCCGACAGGTTTTAATTCACCCCTCCACTTT. This chain joins TRBV28 and TRBJ1-6; a possible D gene is TRBD1 (6 bases). Trimming left V 9 bases short and J 6 bases short, with 21 bases between. The germline V gene has CDR1 MDHEN and CDR2 SYDVKM. CDR3 length equals 16 residues.

The chain recombines TRBV6-5 with TRBJ2-3; D not certain. The CDR3 extends over 15 amino acids. Germline values: CDR1 MNHEY, CDR2 SVGAGI. V was clipped by 2 bases and J by 0 bases, with 9 bases between them. This CDR3 is CASSYRATSTDTQYF. In DNA, the CDR3 is TGTGCCAGCAGTTACCGGGCTACTAGCACAGATACGCAGTATTTT.

V and J are TRBV7-2 and TRBJ2-2; 8 bases match TRBD1. The CDR3 is 15 amino acids. The J segment lost 6 bases and the V segment lost 1 base, leaving 4 bases of the junction unmatched. Germline CDR1 is SGHTA and CDR2 is FQGNSA. CDR3 DNA sequence: TGTGCCAGCAGCTTAGACAGGGGGTGGGCCGGGGAGCTGTTTTTT. Encoded protein: CASSLDRGWAGELFF.

This chain links TRBV28 with TRBJ2-5; D call uncertain. This CDR3 is built from 13 residues. V lost 6 bases and J 4 bases, leaving 12 bases between the germline ends. The germline CDR1 and CDR2 sequences are MDHEN and SYDVKM. Written as DNA, the CDR3 is TGTGCCAGCAGGGCAAATAGGGCAGAGACCCAGTACTTC. Its translation is CASRANRAETQYF.

The chain employs TRBV19 and TRBJ2-3, with unresolved D. With 6 bases removed from V and 1 base from J, the gap between germline ends came to 5 bases. The germline V gene encodes CDR1 LNHDA and CDR2 SQIVND (reference sequence). This CDR3 has 12 residues. The chain's CDR3 is CASSTGTDTQYF. The CDR3 DNA sequence: TGTGCCAGTAGCACCGGCACAGATACGCAGTATTTT.

This clonotype was seen a few times. Here the CDR3 DNA reads TGTGCCACCAGCAGAGTACCGGGAGGGCCGGGAGGCACCGGGGAGCTGTTTTTT. Residues: CATSRVPGGPGGTGELFF. The chain links TRBV15 to TRBJ2-2; 8 nucleotides align to TRBD2. Losses at the gene ends were 1 base for V and 4 bases for J; bases not matched to a gene: 11. This CDR3 region has 18 residues. Germline-derived CDR1 and CDR2 are LNHNV and YYDKDF (reference sequence). Variable domain in full (rest from reference TRBV15 and TRBJ2-2): DAMVIQNPRYQVTQFGKPVTLSCSQTLNHNVMYWYQQKSSQAPKLLFHYYDKDFNNEADTPDNFQSRRPNTSFCFLDIRSPGLGDTAMYLCATSRVPGGPGGTGELFFGEGSRLTVL.

The rearrangement links TRBV3-1 to TRBJ1-6; the D is unclear. This CDR3 has 13 residues. Trimming took off 1 base at V and 9 bases at J, with 7 bases between the two ends. Looked up from germline, CDR1 is LGHDT and CDR2 is YNNKEL (reference sequence). CDR3 amino acids: CASSQGAGSPLHF. The CDR3 region has the DNA TGTGCCAGCAGCCAAGGGGCCGGTTCACCCCTCCACTTT.

V is TRBV19 and J is TRBJ2-7; D possibly uses TRBD1 or TRBD2 (7 bases each). The CDR3 totals 11 residues. Trimming pared 11 bases from V and 4 bases from J, leaving 12 bases between. Germline assignment: CDR1 LNHDA and CDR2 SQIVND (reference sequence). CDR3 in amino acids: CASQGGYEQYF. The CDR3 DNA is TGTGCCTCGCAGGGGGGGTACGAGCAGTACTTC. Using reference TRBV19 and TRBJ2-7 for the parts outside the CDR3, the full variable domain is DGGITQSPKYLFRKEGQNVTLSCEQNLNHDAMYWYRQDPGQGLRLIYYSQIVNDFQKGDIAEGYSVSREKKESFPLTVTSAQKNPTAFYLCASQGGYEQYFGPGTRLTVT.

J is TRBJ2-3 and V is TRBV6-1, with 10 bases matching TRBD2. Germline CDR1 is MNHNS and CDR2 is SASEGT. The V gene end was trimmed by 5 bases and the J gene end by 0 bases; junction bases not matched to a gene: 2. This CDR3 comprises 15 residues. CDR3 in amino acids: CASSLAGASTDTQYF. Here the CDR3 DNA reads TGTGCCAGCAGTCTAGCGGGAGCTAGCACAGATACGCAGTATTTT.

The J gene is TRBJ2-3, the V gene TRBV7-9; TRBD2 matches at 9 bases. The germline gives CDR1 SEHNR, CDR2 FQNEAQ (reference sequence). This CDR3 comprises 16 residues. V was pared by 6 bases and J by 2 bases, with 9 bases of the junction left unmatched. The CDR3 loop reads CASSLLAGGFTDTQYF. The CDR3 nucleotides read TGTGCCAGCAGTTTATTGGCGGGAGGGTTCACAGATACGCAGTATTTT.

The rearrangement joins TRBV4-2 to TRBJ2-1, with TRBD2 matching over 11 bases. Germline CDR1 LGHNA, CDR2 YNFKEQ. Losses at the gene ends were 5 bases for V and 3 bases for J; bases not matched to a gene: 3. The CDR3 runs 15 residues. DNA of the CDR3: TGTGCCAGCAGCGCCGGGACTAGCGGCTACAATGAGCAGTTCTTC. It encodes CASSAGTSGYNEQFF.

V gene TRBV30 combines with J gene TRBJ1-3; TRBD1 aligns across 7 bases. The V gene end was trimmed by 3 bases and the J gene end by 5 bases; junction bases not matched to a gene: 7. The CDR3 spans 14 residues. The germline CDR1 and CDR2 sequences are GTSNPN and SVGIG (reference sequence). The DNA for the CDR3 is TGTGCCTGGAGCCTACAGGGGATCAGAAACACCATATATTTT. Translating gives CAWSLQGIRNTIYF.

The chain carries TRBV6-1 and TRBJ1-6; TRBD1 agrees at 9 bases. V shed 6 bases and J 10 bases; nucleotides not matched to a gene: 16. This CDR3 has 17 residues. Germline lookup yields CDR1 MNHNS and CDR2 SASEGT. CDR3 in DNA: TGTGCCAGCAGGCCCCGGGGACAGGGCCCAGACGGCTCACCCCTCCACTTT. Protein: CASRPRGQGPDGSPLHF.

The chain links TRBV6-1 to TRBJ2-7; no definite D call. Trimming pared 8 bases from V and 9 bases from J, leaving 14 bases between. The CDR3 length is 11 residues. Germline lookup yields CDR1 MNHNS and CDR2 SASEGT. The CDR3 sequence is CASGRTIGQYF. CDR3 DNA: TGTGCCAGCGGTAGGACCATCGGGCAGTACTTC.

As DNA, the CDR3 is TGCAGTGCTAGTTGGCATACCCAAGAGACCCAGTACTTC. Residues: CSASWHTQETQYF. This chain uses TRBV20-1 with TRBJ2-5; D remains ambiguous. Trimming shortened V by 3 bases and J by 1 base, and 9 bases separated the two germline ends. Germline-derived CDR1 and CDR2 are DFQATT and SNEGSKA (reference sequence). The CDR3 consists of 13 residues.

The V call is TRBV28, the J call TRBJ1-2; no definite D call. V was cut by 6 bases and J by 5 bases, with 4 bases left in between. Looked up from germline, CDR1 is MDHEN and CDR2 is SYDVKM. This CDR3 region has 10 residues. The chain's CDR3 is CASSRYGYTF. CDR3 bases: TGTGCCAGCAGCAGATATGGCTACACCTTC.

V usage is TRBV4-1 and J usage is TRBJ1-5; D is ambiguous. V lost 5 bases and J 0 bases, leaving 11 bases between the germline ends. Germline-derived CDR1 and CDR2 are MGHRA and YSYEKL. The CDR3 loop spans 15 amino acids. CDR3 protein: CASSWEGFSNQPQHF. For the CDR3, the DNA is TGCGCCAGCAGCTGGGAGGGCTTTAGCAATCAGCCCCAGCATTTT.

This rearrangement joins TRBV6-2 or TRBV6-3 to TRBJ2-7; 10 bases fit TRBD2. The CDR3 covers 17 residues. Losses at the gene ends were 10 bases for V and 2 bases for J; bases not matched to a gene: 17. CDR1 and CDR2 from the germline V gene are MNHEY and SVGEGT. The CDR3 loop reads CANPFPPSAGGAYEQYF. CDR3 sequence (DNA): TGTGCCAACCCGTTCCCCCCTTCAGCGGGGGGGGCCTACGAGCAGTACTTC.